This is a list of T cell receptor beta chains from one sample in a study of T cell repertoires in cytomegalovirus infection. For these receptors, no antigen is known. Using its own MiXCR run on the reads, TCRdb lists one record per CDR3 protein. The sample contains about 500,000 distinct CDR3 sequences, 25% to 35% of which appear only once. Sequencing used cultured PBMCs, obtained from culture after CMV antigen stimulation. These receptors all stem from a human donor in good health (CMV status not recorded). Some clones in this sample may be carry-over from other donors' samples. Each CDR3 is given with its conserved first and last residue. D genes are given only for firm matches. Expanded clones are given a class, and other clones once, few, many or no size at all.

cdr3_aa,cdr3_nt,clone_size,v_call,d_call,j_call
CASSDTSGSYNEQFF,TGTGCCAGCAGTGACACTAGCGGCTCCTACAATGAGCAGTTCTTC,many,TRBV6-4,TRBD2,TRBJ2-1
CAFTEAGSSYNEQFF,TGTGCCTTCACGGAGGCGGGAAGCTCCTACAATGAGCAGTTCTTC,.,TRBV2,.,TRBJ2-1
CASLTRTSHGYTF,TGTGCCAGTTTGACACGCACCTCTCATGGCTACACCTTC,once,TRBV19,.,TRBJ1-2
CSARDSEGWNTEAFF,TGCAGTGCTAGAGATTCGGAGGGGTGGAACACTGAAGCTTTCTTT,few,TRBV20-1,.,TRBJ1-1
CASSAGPLGTEAFF,TGTGCCAGCAGCGCGGGACCCCTTGGGACTGAAGCTTTCTTT,.,TRBV7-2,.,TRBJ1-1
CASSSLAGGHYEQYF,TGTGCCAGCAGCTCTTTAGCGGGAGGGCACTACGAGCAGTACTTC,few,TRBV7-6,TRBD2,TRBJ2-7
CASSLVERGLETQYF,TGTGCCAGCAGCTTAGTCGAACGGGGTTTGGAGACCCAGTACTTC,.,TRBV7-4,.,TRBJ2-5
CASSLLVGDTQYF,TGTGCCAGCAGCCTATTAGTGGGAGATACGCAGTATTTT,few,TRBV7-2,.,TRBJ2-3
CASSIAPGGADGYTF,TGTGCCAGTAGTATAGCTCCAGGGGGCGCAGATGGCTACACCTTC,.,TRBV19,TRBD1,TRBJ1-2
CASSLERGYSTDTQYF,TGCGCCAGCAGCTTGGAGCGGGGCTATAGCACAGATACGCAGTATTTT,.,TRBV5-1,TRBD2,TRBJ2-3
CSVELMAGGHYGYTF,TGCAGCGTCGAACTCATGGCGGGGGGCCACTATGGCTACACCTTC,.,TRBV29-1,.,TRBJ1-2
CATSDVGKADQETQYF,TGTGCCACCAGTGATGTCGGTAAGGCTGACCAAGAGACCCAGTACTTC,.,TRBV24-1,.,TRBJ2-5
CASSYGGTAAYEQYF,TGTGCCAGCAGTTACGGAGGGACCGCCGCCTACGAGCAGTACTTC,few,TRBV6-2/TRBV6-3,.,TRBJ2-7
CASSPPSGSSYNEQFF,TGTGCCAGCAGCCCGCCTAGCGGGAGTTCCTACAATGAGCAGTTCTTC,.,TRBV7-9,TRBD2,TRBJ2-1